This TCR beta chain was identified during a study of metastatic and nonmetastatic thyroid tumors. In the study overall: Malignant and benign thyroid patients had repertoires compared in peripheral blood and tumor or nodule tissue.

This clone was counted a few times. Its antigen is as yet unknown. Each patient came to thyroid surgery without any prior treatment (of any kind). The germline V gene encodes CDR1 SGHAT and CDR2 FQNNGV. V lost 3 bases, J lost 2 bases, and 10 bases lay in between. The CDR3 spans 15 residues. Authors' methods: For papillary thyroid cancer, a distant-metastasis classifier was constructed from CDR3 differences observed across clinicopathological groups. TCRdb re-called the PCR reads through MiXCR. The V and J calls reflect TCRdb's pipeline rather than the authors' work. The sample includes some 37,000 clones, less than 50% of them seen just once. Study results and limitations: Reports indicated that malignant thyroid tumors showed significantly higher TCR beta diversity than benign nodules did, in blood and tumor.

Source material: tumor tissue. The TCR comes from a male donor with papillary thyroid cancer or a benign thyroid nodule (not recorded which). Some clones in this sample may be carry-over from other donors' samples. V usage is TRBV11-2 and J usage is TRBJ2-2, with D perhaps matching TRBD1 (6 bases). CDR3 DNA sequence: TGTGCCAGCAGCTTGGGGACACTAAACACCGGGGAGCTGTTTTTT. This translates into CASSLGTLNTGELFF.